The entry below gives a single T cell receptor beta chain sequence along with its context. Its antigen remains unidentified. This CDR3 spans 14 amino acids. V was clipped by 5 bases and J by 1 base, with 11 bases between them. From germline, CDR1 is MDHEN and CDR2 SYDVKM. Generation of TCR beta libraries employed quantitative 5'-RACE incorporating molecular barcodes. TCRdb passed the 5' RACE reads through MiXCR, listing each CDR3 protein once. The table includes approximately 400,000 distinct CDR3 sequences, roughly 17% detected once. The data derive from a study of CD8 T cells in ankylosing spondylitis. Study-wide results and limits: Previous work reported some of these motif variants in the synovial fluid and blood of reactive arthritis. Among TCR beta sequences, a motif of eight highly homologous variants appeared characteristic of ankylosing spondylitis blood. Disease-linked clones proved CD8+ and comparatively uncommon in peripheral blood. Significant enrichment of disease-linked clones was reportedly seen in matched ankylosing spondylitis synovial fluid.

The sequence came from a male donor with ankylosing spondylitis. The specimen was blood, either unsorted or a sorted T cell fraction (not recorded which). The V call is TRBV28, the J call TRBJ2-5; D is possibly TRBD1 (5 bases). CDR3: CASSVGATQETQYF. CDR3 in DNA: TGTGCCAGCAGTGTAGGGGCTACCCAAGAGACCCAGTACTTC. The full variable domain, in which reference TRBV28 and TRBJ2-5 provide the parts outside the CDR3, is DVKVTQSSRYLVKRTGEKVFLECVQDMDHENMFWYRQDPGLGLRLIYFSYDVKMKEKGDIPEGYSVSREKKERFSLILESASTNQTSMYLCASSVGATQETQYFGPGTRLLVL.